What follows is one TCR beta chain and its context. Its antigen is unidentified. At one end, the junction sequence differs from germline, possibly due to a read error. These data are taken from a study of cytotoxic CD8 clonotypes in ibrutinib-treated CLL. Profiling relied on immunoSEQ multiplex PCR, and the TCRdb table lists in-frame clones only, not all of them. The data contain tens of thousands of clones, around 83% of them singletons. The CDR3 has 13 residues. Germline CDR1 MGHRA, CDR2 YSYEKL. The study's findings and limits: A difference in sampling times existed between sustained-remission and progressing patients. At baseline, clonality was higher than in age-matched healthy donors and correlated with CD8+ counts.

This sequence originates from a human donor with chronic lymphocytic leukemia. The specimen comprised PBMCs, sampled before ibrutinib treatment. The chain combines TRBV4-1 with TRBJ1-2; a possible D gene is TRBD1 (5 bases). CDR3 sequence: CASSQGPNETGDF. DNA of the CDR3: TGCGCCAGCAGCCAAGGTCCGAACGAAACAGGAGACTTC.